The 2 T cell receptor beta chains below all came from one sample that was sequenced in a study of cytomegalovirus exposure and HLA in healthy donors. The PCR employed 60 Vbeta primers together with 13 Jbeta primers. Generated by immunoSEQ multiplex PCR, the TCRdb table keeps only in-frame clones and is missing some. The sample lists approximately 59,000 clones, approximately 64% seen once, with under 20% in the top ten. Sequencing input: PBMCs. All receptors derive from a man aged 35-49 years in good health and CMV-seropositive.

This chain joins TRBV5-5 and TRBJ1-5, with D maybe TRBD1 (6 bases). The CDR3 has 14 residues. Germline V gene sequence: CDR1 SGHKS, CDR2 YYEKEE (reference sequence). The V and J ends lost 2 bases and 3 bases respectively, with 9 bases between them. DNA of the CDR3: TGTGCCAGCAGCTTACAGGGCCTCAATCAGCCCCAGCATTTT. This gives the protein CASSLQGLNQPQHF.

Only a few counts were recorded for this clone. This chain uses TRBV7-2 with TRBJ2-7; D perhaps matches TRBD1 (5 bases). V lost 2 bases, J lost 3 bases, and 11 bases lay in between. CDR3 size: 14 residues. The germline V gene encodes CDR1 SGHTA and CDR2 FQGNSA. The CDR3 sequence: CASSLKGVDYEQYF. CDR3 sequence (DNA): TGTGCCAGCAGCTTAAAAGGGGTGGACTACGAGCAGTACTTC.